The 29 T cell receptor beta chains below come from one sample, sequenced in a study of blood T cells in healthy people across ages. Next came a second PCR, run for about 6 to 12 cycles, which used a sample-barcoded 5' primer along with a J-beta primer mix. TCRdb independently ran MiXCR on the 5' RACE reads; one entry per CDR3 protein. There are about 730,000 distinct CDR3 sequences in the sample; roughly 43% occur only once, and around 20% lies in the top ten. The specimen sequenced was blood. These receptors were taken from a woman in her sixties or seventies in good health.

In regard to this clonotype: Possible read error: a much larger clone is one base away. The chain has TRBV7-3 and TRBJ2-3, with D perhaps assigned TRBD1 or TRBD2 (6 bases each). CDR1 is SGHTA, CDR2 FQGTGA, per germline. The CDR3 consists of 15 residues. The CDR3 DNA sequence: TGTGCCAGCAGCTCTCAGTGGGGGGCTGCAGATGCGCAGTATTTT. Its translation: CASSSQWGAADAQYF.

To note about this clonotype: A much more abundant neighbour one base away suggests this may be a read error. The chain employs TRBV29-1 and TRBJ2-1; no definite D call. The CDR3 sequence is 14 residues long. Germline V gene data show CDR1 as SQVTM and CDR2 as ANQGSEA. Trimming shortened V by 2 bases and J by 10 bases, and 18 bases separated the two germline ends. The CDR3 loop is CSVEHPAFPHEQFF. CDR3 nucleotides: TGCAGCGTTGAACATCCCGCGTTCCCCCACGAGCAGTTCTTC.

The table lists this clonotype with a few counts. V usage is TRBV20-1 and J usage is TRBJ2-3; possibly TRBD2 for D (5 bases). V lost 2 bases and J 1 base, leaving 10 bases between the germline ends. CDR3 length: 14 amino acids. The germline V gene has CDR1 DFQATT and CDR2 SNEGSKA (reference sequence). The CDR3 reads CSARQRGGTDTQYF. CDR3 coding DNA: TGCAGTGCTAGACAACGGGGTGGCACAGATACGCAGTATTTT.

This clonotype was counted between two and nine times. One junction end disagrees with the germline gene, perhaps due to a read error. This sequence joins TRBV7-2 and TRBJ2-7; 11 bases fit TRBD2. The length of the CDR3 is 14 residues. CDR1 is SGHTA and CDR2 is FQGNSA in the germline V gene. CDR3 loop: CASNLAGGPYEQYF. The CDR3 DNA follows: TGTGCCAGCAACTTAGCGGGAGGGCCGTACGAGCAGTACTTC.

This clonotype showed up just a few times. This chain joins TRBV28 and TRBJ2-7, with D possibly TRBD1 on 6 matching bases. The CDR3 contains 13 residues. V shed 3 bases and J shed 5 bases, with 11 bases lying between them. Germline CDR1 reads MDHEN; CDR2 reads SYDVKM. CDR3 in amino acids: CASSFPGGDEQYF. CDR3 sequence (DNA): TGTGCCAGCAGTTTCCCTGGGGGCGACGAGCAGTACTTC.

This clonotype showed up just a few times. The rearrangement uses TRBV5-1 and TRBJ2-6; TRBD2 might be the D (6 bases). CDR1 is SGHRS and CDR2 is YFSETQ in the germline V gene. The CDR3 covers 18 residues. V was shortened by 5 bases and J by 0 bases, with 18 bases between the two germline ends. The CDR3 DNA reads TGCGCCAGCAGTTCCGGAGGGTCGGCTTTCTCTGGGGCCAACGTCCTGACTTTC. Amino acids: CASSSGGSAFSGANVLTF.

This chain joins TRBV7-3 and TRBJ2-2; 7 positions agree with TRBD2. V was pared by 3 bases and J by 6 bases, with 10 bases of the junction left unmatched. This CDR3 spans 16 amino acids. The germline CDR1 and CDR2 sequences are SGHTA and FQGTGA. CDR3 loop: CASSFSGTIRSGELFF. DNA of the CDR3: TGTGCCAGCAGCTTTTCCGGGACTATTAGGTCCGGGGAGCTGTTTTTT.

This clonotype has more than one count but fewer than ten. This chain uses TRBV10-3 with TRBJ2-1; D is unclear. From germline, CDR1 is ENHRY and CDR2 SYGVKD. Between the trimmed V and J ends, which lost 7 bases and 5 bases, there was a span of 6 bases. This CDR3 spans 11 amino acids. This CDR3 is CAINYDNEQFF. The CDR3 region has the DNA TGTGCCATCAATTACGACAATGAGCAGTTCTTC.

This clonotype has just a few counts. This chain uses TRBV9 with TRBJ2-1, with TRBD2 matching over 8 bases. The CDR3 contains 15 residues. Germline V gene lookup returns CDR1 SGDLS and CDR2 YYNGEE. The V and J ends lost 7 bases and 6 bases, in that order; junction bases with no gene match: 12. CDR3 DNA sequence: TGTGCCAGCTGCCTCAGCGGGGGCTTAAGCAATGAGCAGTTCTTC. This codes for CASCLSGGLSNEQFF.

This clonotype has a handful of counts. The chain joins TRBV6-2 or TRBV6-3 to TRBJ2-5; D possibly corresponds to TRBD1 (6 bases). The V gene's germline CDR1 is MNHEY and CDR2 SVGEGT. The CDR3 contains 12 residues. V was clipped by 4 bases and J by 5 bases, with 8 bases between them. The CDR3 is CASSSGVETQYF. The CDR3 bases are TGTGCCAGCAGTTCAGGGGTGGAGACCCAGTACTTC.

The V gene is TRBV7-3, the J gene TRBJ1-1; TRBD1 is a possible D gene (5 bases). V was shortened by 6 bases and J by 7 bases, with 24 bases between the two germline ends. Germline values: CDR1 SGHTA, CDR2 FQGTGA. The CDR3 loop spans 16 amino acids. The CDR3 nucleotides read TGTGCCAGCAGACAACAAGGGACGGCTGGGGGGAATGAAGCTTTCTTT. Residues: CASRQQGTAGGNEAFF. The full variable domain, in which reference TRBV7-3 and TRBJ1-1 provide the parts outside the CDR3, is GAGVSQTPSNKVTEKGKYVELRCDPISGHTALYWYRQSLGQGPEFLIYFQGTGAADDSGLPNDRFFAVRPEGSVSTLKIQRTERGDSAVYLCASRQQGTAGGNEAFFGQGTRLTVV.

This clonotype appeared a few times. The chain links TRBV25-1 to TRBJ1-1; D gene unclear. The CDR3 contains 14 residues. V lost 6 bases to trimming and J lost 1 base, with 12 bases between them. Looked up from germline, CDR1 is MGHDK and CDR2 is SYGVNS. The CDR3 sequence: CASSPMPGNTEAFF. In nucleotides, the CDR3 is TGTGCCAGCAGCCCCATGCCGGGGAACACTGAAGCTTTCTTT.

The chain links TRBV28 to TRBJ2-7; TRBD1 aligns across 7 bases. Germline lookup yields CDR1 MDHEN and CDR2 SYDVKM. Losses at the gene ends were 6 bases for V and 1 base for J; bases not matched to a gene: 9. The CDR3 has 15 residues. The CDR3 is CASRESTGTSYEQYF. The CDR3 region has the DNA TGTGCCAGCAGGGAATCGACAGGGACATCCTACGAGCAGTACTTC. Full variable domain (rest looked up from reference TRBV28 and TRBJ2-7): DVKVTQSSRYLVKRTGEKVFLECVQDMDHENMFWYRQDPGLGLRLIYFSYDVKMKEKGDIPEGYSVSREKKERFSLILESASTNQTSMYLCASRESTGTSYEQYFGPGTRLTVT.

The chain couples TRBV25-1 to TRBJ2-1, with 11 bases identical to TRBD2. The J segment lost 8 bases and the V segment lost 3 bases, leaving 12 bases of the junction unmatched. CDR1 and CDR2 (germline): MGHDK, SYGVNS. CDR3 length equals 17 residues. CDR3: CASSDVLLAGGSYEQFF. The CDR3 region has the DNA TGTGCCAGCAGTGATGTCCTTCTAGCGGGAGGATCATATGAGCAGTTCTTC.

This clonotype showed up many times. This chain connects TRBV7-2 to TRBJ2-1; D unresolved. The V gene lost 2 bases and the J gene lost 0 bases, with 11 bases spanning the gap. The CDR3 loop spans 16 amino acids. From germline, CDR1 is SGHTA and CDR2 FQGNSA. CDR3 sequence reads: CASSLTASSSYNEQFF. The CDR3 DNA is TGTGCCAGCAGCTTAACAGCGTCCAGCTCCTACAATGAGCAGTTCTTC.

This clonotype has only a few counts. V is TRBV18 and J is TRBJ1-2; D not certain. Trimming took 0 bases from V and 8 from J, leaving 13 bases between them. Looked up from germline, CDR1 is KGHSH and CDR2 is LQKENI. CDR3 length equals 14 residues. For the CDR3, the DNA is TGTGCCAGCTCACCACCGGATCCGGGAGGAGGCTACACCTTC. This translates into CASSPPDPGGGYTF.

This chain joins TRBV6-5 and TRBJ1-5; 11 bases line up with TRBD1. The J segment lost 5 bases and the V segment lost 6 bases, leaving 9 bases of the junction unmatched. This CDR3 is 16 amino acids long. Germline V lookup: CDR1 MNHEY, CDR2 SVGAGI. CDR3 in amino acids: CASRRSGQGAYQPQHF. In nucleotides, the CDR3 is TGTGCCAGCAGACGCTCAGGACAGGGGGCATATCAGCCCCAGCATTTT.

The chain uses TRBV5-6 and TRBJ2-4, with D unresolved. The J call may not be correct, given that the DNA end is closer to TRBJ2-7. Per the germline V gene, CDR1 is SGHDT and CDR2 is YYEEEE. This CDR3 is 13 amino acids long. CDR3 protein: CASSLKTIYEQYF. The CDR3 DNA is TGTGCCAGCAGCTTGAAGACAATCTACGAGCAGTACTTC.

This clonotype was observed once. The chain has TRBV6-5 and TRBJ2-5; D unresolved. Trimming stripped 5 bases from V and 11 bases from J, with 18 bases between. The CDR3 totals 13 residues. CDR1 MNHEY and CDR2 SVGAGI come from the germline V gene. The CDR3 nucleotides read TGTGCCAGCAGTCACGGACCTAACAATGAGCAGTACTTC. As protein: CASSHGPNNEQYF.

The chain employs TRBV12-3 or TRBV12-4 and TRBJ2-4; a weak D match, TRBD2 (6 bases). Trimming left V 4 bases short and J 9 bases short, with 10 bases between. CDR3 size: 12 residues. The CDR3 DNA reads TGTGCCAGCAGTTGGGGGGTGGCCATTCAGTACTTC. Its translation: CASSWGVAIQYF.

The chain combines TRBV20-1 with TRBJ2-7; the match to TRBD1 covers 10 bases. The CDR3 runs to 13 residues. The V segment lost 5 bases and the J segment 4 bases; nucleotides outside the gene matches: 5. Germline assignment: CDR1 DFQATT and CDR2 SNEGSKA (reference sequence). The DNA for the CDR3 is TGCAGTGCTTGCGGGACAGGGGTGTACGAGCAGTACTTC. Its translation is CSACGTGVYEQYF.

This chain joins TRBV24-1 and TRBJ2-2; 7 nucleotides align to TRBD1. The CDR3 has 15 amino acids. The germline CDR1 and CDR2 sequences are KGHDR and SFDVKD. With V trimmed by 4 bases and J by 8 bases, 9 bases remained unmatched. The CDR3 spells CATSEAGGTPGELFF. The CDR3 DNA reads TGTGCCACCAGTGAGGCAGGGGGAACACCGGGGGAGCTGTTTTTT.

This clonotype has just a few counts. For the CDR3, the DNA is TGTGCCAGCAGCCCGGGACAGGGGGCTATAGAGACCCAGTACTTC. Its translation: CASSPGQGAIETQYF. This chain connects TRBV5-8 to TRBJ2-5; 12 nucleotides align to TRBD1. This CDR3 comprises 15 residues. With 4 bases clipped from V and 4 bases from J, the junction kept 5 bases outside the gene matches. Looked up from germline, CDR1 is SGHTS and CDR2 is YDEGEE.

This rearrangement joins TRBV5-1 to TRBJ2-5; maybe TRBD2 (6 bases). Germline CDR1 is SGHRS and CDR2 is YFSETQ. The V and J ends lost 4 bases and 7 bases respectively, with 17 bases between them. The CDR3 covers 14 residues. The CDR3 region is CASSPGRTRGTQYF. The CDR3 region has the DNA TGCGCCAGCAGCCCCGGGAGAACCCGGGGGACCCAGTACTTC.

This clonotype was seen a handful of times. This chain links TRBV3-1 with TRBJ2-1; TRBD2 is a possible D gene (7 bases). CDR1 and CDR2 (germline): LGHDT, YNNKEL (reference sequence). Trimming cost V 0 bases and J 3 bases, with 12 bases left between them. The CDR3 extends over 16 amino acids. The CDR3 coding sequence is TGTGCCAGCAGCCAAGATCTCGGGGGGCTCTACAATGAGCAGTTCTTC. Residues: CASSQDLGGLYNEQFF.

This rearrangement joins TRBV3-1 to TRBJ1-1; 7 nucleotides match TRBD1. The ends lost 3 bases at V and 6 bases at J; junction bases unmatched: 4. The V gene's germline CDR1 is LGHDT and CDR2 YNNKEL (reference sequence). The CDR3 extends over 13 amino acids. CDR3 loop: CASSQTGSSEAFF. CDR3 nucleotides: TGTGCCAGCAGCCAGACAGGGAGCTCTGAAGCTTTCTTT.

This clonotype has more than one count but fewer than ten. The chain links TRBV29-1 to TRBJ2-1; no clear D. Per germline, CDR1 SQVTM and CDR2 ANQGSEA. Deletions cut 4 bases from V and 5 bases from J, with 9 bases between. This CDR3 region has 12 residues. The CDR3 loop reads CSVALPNNEQFF. The CDR3 nucleotides read TGCAGCGTTGCTCTCCCCAACAATGAGCAGTTCTTC.

This clonotype has just a few counts. The rearrangement uses TRBV28 and TRBJ2-4, with D hard to call. Germline-derived CDR1 and CDR2 are MDHEN and SYDVKM. V was clipped by 3 bases and J by 3 bases, with 12 bases between them. This CDR3 spans 15 amino acids. Written as DNA, the CDR3 is TGTGCCAGCAGTTTTTCGAGCTCTGTCAAAAACATTCAGTACTTC. The encoded protein is CASSFSSSVKNIQYF.

Of note for this clonotype: At one end, the junction sequence differs from germline, possibly due to a read error. V and J are TRBV3-1 and TRBJ2-1; D is possibly TRBD2 (6 bases). The CDR3 spans 17 residues. The germline CDR1 and CDR2 sequences are LGHDT and YNNKEL (reference sequence). The CDR3: CASSHDSGTVVYNEQFF. DNA for the CDR3: TGTGCCAGTAGCCACGATTCCGGGACTGTGGTCTACAATGAGCAGTTCTTC.